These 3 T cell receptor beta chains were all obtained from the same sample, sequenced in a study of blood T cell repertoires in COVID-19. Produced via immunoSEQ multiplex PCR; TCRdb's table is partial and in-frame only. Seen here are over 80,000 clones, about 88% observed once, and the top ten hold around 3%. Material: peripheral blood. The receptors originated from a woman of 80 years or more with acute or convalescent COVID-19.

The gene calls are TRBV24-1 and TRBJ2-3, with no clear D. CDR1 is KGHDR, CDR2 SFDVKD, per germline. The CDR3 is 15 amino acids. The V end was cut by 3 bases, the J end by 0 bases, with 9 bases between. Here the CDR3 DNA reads TGTGCCACCAGTGATAAAGCGACTAGCACAGATACGCAGTATTTT. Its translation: CATSDKATSTDTQYF.

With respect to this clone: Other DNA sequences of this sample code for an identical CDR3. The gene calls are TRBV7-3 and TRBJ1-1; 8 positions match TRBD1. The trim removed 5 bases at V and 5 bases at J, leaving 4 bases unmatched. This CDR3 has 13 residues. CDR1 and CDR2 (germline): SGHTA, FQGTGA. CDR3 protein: CASSLRQGTEAFF. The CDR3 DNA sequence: TGTGCCAGCAGCCTCCGACAGGGGACTGAAGCTTTCTTT.

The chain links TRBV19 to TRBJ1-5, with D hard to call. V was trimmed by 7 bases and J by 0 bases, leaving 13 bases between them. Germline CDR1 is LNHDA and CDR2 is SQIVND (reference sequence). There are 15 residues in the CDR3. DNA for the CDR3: TGTGCCAGTAACATTGCAGGTATTAGCAATCAGCCCCAGCATTTT. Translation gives CASNIAGISNQPQHF.